This T cell receptor beta chain derives from a study of T cell repertoires in ileal Crohn's disease. On the study more broadly: The M0 sample came from the inflamed ileal portion of the resected specimen. TCRB immunosequencing input was five hundred nanograms of biopsy DNA per sample.

With respect to this clone: The antigen is not known.

Repertoires were generated with immunoSEQ multiplex PCR, while TCRdb's copy carries only in-frame clones and drops some. Among some 2,900 clones listed, roughly 77% were seen once. Regarding time point: inflamed ileum from the surgical specimen. The germline CDR1 and CDR2 sequences are MNHNS and SASEGT. CDR3 length equals 16 residues. Trimming stripped 2 bases from V and 1 base from J, with 9 bases between. General study findings and limits: High-frequency clones were more common in sorted CD8 than CD4 cells.

This clonotype was obtained from an adult with Crohn's disease. Sequencing was carried out using ileal tissue. J is TRBJ2-6 and V is TRBV6-1, with D possibly being TRBD2 (6 bases). The CDR3 DNA sequence: TGTGCCAGCAGTGAAAGTGGGGGGTCTGGGGCCAACGTCCTGACTTTC. Amino acid sequence: CASSESGGSGANVLTF.